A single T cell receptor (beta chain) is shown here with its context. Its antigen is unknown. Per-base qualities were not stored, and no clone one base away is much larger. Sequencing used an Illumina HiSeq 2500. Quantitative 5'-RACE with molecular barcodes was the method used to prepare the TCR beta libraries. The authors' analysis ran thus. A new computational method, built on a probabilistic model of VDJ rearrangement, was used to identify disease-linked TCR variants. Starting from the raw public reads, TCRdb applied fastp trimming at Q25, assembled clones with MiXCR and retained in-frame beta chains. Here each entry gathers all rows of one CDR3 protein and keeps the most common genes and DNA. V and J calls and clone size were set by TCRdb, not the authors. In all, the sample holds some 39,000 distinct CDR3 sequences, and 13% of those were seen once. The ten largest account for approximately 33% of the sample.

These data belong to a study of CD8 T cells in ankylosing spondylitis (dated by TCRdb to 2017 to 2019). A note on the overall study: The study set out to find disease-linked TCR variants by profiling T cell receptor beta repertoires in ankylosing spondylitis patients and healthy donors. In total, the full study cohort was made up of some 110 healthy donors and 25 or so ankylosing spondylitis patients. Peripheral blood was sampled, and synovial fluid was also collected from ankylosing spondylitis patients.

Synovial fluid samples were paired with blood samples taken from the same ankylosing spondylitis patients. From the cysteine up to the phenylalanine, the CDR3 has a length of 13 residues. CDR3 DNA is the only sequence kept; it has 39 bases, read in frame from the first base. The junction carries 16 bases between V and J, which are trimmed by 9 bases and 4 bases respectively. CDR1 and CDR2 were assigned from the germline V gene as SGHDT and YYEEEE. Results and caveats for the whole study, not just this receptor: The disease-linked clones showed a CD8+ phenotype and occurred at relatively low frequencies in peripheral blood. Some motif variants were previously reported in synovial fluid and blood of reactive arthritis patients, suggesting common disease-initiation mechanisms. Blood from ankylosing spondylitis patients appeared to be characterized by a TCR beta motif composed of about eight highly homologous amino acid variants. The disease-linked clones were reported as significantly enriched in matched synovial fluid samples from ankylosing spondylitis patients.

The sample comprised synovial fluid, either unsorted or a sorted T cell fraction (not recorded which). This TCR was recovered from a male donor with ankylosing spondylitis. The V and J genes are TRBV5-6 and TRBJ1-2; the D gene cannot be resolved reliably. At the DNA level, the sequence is TGTGCCATGGGCCCCGGGCTCCTCTATGGCTACACCTTC. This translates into CAMGPGLLYGYTF. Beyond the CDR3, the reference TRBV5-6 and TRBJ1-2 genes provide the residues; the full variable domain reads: DAGVTQSPTHLIKTRGQQVTLRCSPKSGHDTVSWYQQALGQGPQFIFQYYEEEERQRGNFPDRFSGHQFPNYSSELNVNALLLGDSALYLCAMGPGLLYGYTFGSGTRLTVV.